The 9 T cell receptor beta chains below all came from one sample that was sequenced in a study of blood T cell repertoires in COVID-19. Method: immunoSEQ multiplex PCR; TCRdb's copy keeps in-frame clones and lacks some. The sample yields 330,000 or so clones, around 90% seen once. The sequencing input was peripheral blood. These receptor sequences come from a man aged 30 to 39 with COVID-19, enrolled during active disease.

This clone appeared once. The chain is built from TRBV5-4 and TRBJ2-7, with D possibly matching TRBD2 (5 bases). Germline V gene data show CDR1 as SGHNT and CDR2 as YYREEE (reference sequence). V lost 0 bases and J 4 bases, leaving 11 bases between the germline ends. This CDR3 comprises 14 residues. The CDR3 region has the DNA TGTGCCAGCAGCTTGGCCGGCGGGTTTTACGAGCAGTACTTC. Translated: CASSLAGGFYEQYF.

The gene calls are TRBV6-2 or TRBV6-3 and TRBJ1-2, with 9 bases aligning to TRBD1. This CDR3 has 15 residues. J was trimmed by 4 bases and V by 7 bases; bases with no gene match: 10. CDR1 is MNHEY, CDR2 SVGEGT, per germline. The CDR3 DNA reads TGTGCCAGCAACCCGGGACAGGGCATAAGCTATGGCTACACCTTC. Protein sequence: CASNPGQGISYGYTF.

The rearrangement uses TRBV19 and TRBJ2-3; 8 positions match TRBD1. Germline CDR1 reads LNHDA; CDR2 reads SQIVND (reference sequence). CDR3 length: 12 residues. J was trimmed by 6 bases and V by 9 bases; bases with no gene match: 5. CDR3 protein: CASRDRGDTQYF. The CDR3 nucleotides are TGTGCCAGCCGCGACAGGGGCGATACGCAGTATTTT.

This chain connects TRBV10-3 to TRBJ1-2, with TRBD1 identical over 8 bases. The V gene end was trimmed by 2 bases and the J gene end by 4 bases; junction bases not matched to a gene: 3. Germline assignment: CDR1 ENHRY and CDR2 SYGVKD. CDR3 length equals 14 residues. The CDR3 sequence: CAISEPGTGYGYTF. CDR3 bases: TGTGCCATCAGTGAGCCGGGGACAGGCTATGGCTACACCTTC.

The rearrangement links TRBV28 to TRBJ2-7; D is unclear. The CDR3 runs 14 residues. V was pared by 2 bases and J by 3 bases, with 11 bases between. Germline CDR1 and CDR2: MDHEN and SYDVKM. Written as DNA, the CDR3 is TGTGCCAGCAGTTTAGTACCGACGGGCTACGAGCAGTACTTC. Translation: CASSLVPTGYEQYF.

The genes are TRBV4-1 and TRBJ1-1, with 9 bases lining up with TRBD1. The CDR3 runs 15 residues. After removal of 4 bases from V and 4 bases from J, the junction contained 7 bases not matched to a gene. Germline V gene lookup returns CDR1 MGHRA and CDR2 YSYEKL. CDR3 residues: CASSLGQGPTTEAFF. CDR3 sequence (DNA): TGCGCCAGCAGCCTGGGACAGGGTCCTACCACTGAAGCTTTCTTT.

The rearrangement links TRBV7-9 to TRBJ2-2; 10 positions match TRBD2. This CDR3 contains 17 residues. In germline, CDR1 is SEHNR, CDR2 FQNEAQ (reference sequence). V was pared by 3 bases and J by 5 bases, with 9 bases of the junction left unmatched. CDR3 nucleotide sequence: TGTGCCAGCAGCTTGCCCTCAGCGGGAGGGCGTACCGGGGAGCTGTTTTTT. This sequence encodes CASSLPSAGGRTGELFF.

The V and J genes are TRBV6-4 and TRBJ1-3; D remains ambiguous. CDR1 is MRHNA, CDR2 SNTAGT, per germline. Trimming removed 6 bases at V and 3 bases at J, with 12 bases between. The CDR3 length is 14 residues. In DNA, the CDR3 is TGTGCCAGCAGCCCAGAGGGTCGTGGAAACACCATATATTTT. Its protein is CASSPEGRGNTIYF.

The chain uses TRBV3-1 (or the pseudogene TRBV3-2) and TRBJ1-5; D call uncertain. The CDR3 runs to 13 residues. Germline loops: CDR1 LGHDT, CDR2 YNNKEL (reference sequence). V was shortened by 2 bases and J by 7 bases, with 9 bases between the two germline ends. CDR3 sequence reads: CASSQSEVQPQHF. CDR3 DNA sequence: TGTGCCAGCAGCCAATCAGAAGTGCAGCCCCAGCATTTT.